This TCR beta chain was sequenced during a study of cytomegalovirus exposure and HLA in healthy donors. Study-level information: As released early, the data held 80 million to 90 million unique TCRs from HLA-typed donors.

General study findings and limits: Per published reports, the classifier diagnosed cytomegalovirus status with high specificity and sensitivity. Some V segments (TRBV6-2 and TRBV6-3 among them) were excluded as indistinguishable.

Trimming stripped 6 bases from V and 1 base from J, with 7 bases between. Per germline, CDR1 LNHDA and CDR2 SQIVND (reference sequence). The CDR3 covers 13 residues. Donors in the study were healthy people who gave bone marrow. In regard to this clone: Its antigen is as yet unknown.

This PCR relied on a set of 60 Vbeta primers and 13 Jbeta primers. Profiled with immunoSEQ multiplex PCR; TCRdb holds only in-frame clones, not every one. Of about 140,000 clones in the sample, approximately 80% are singletons; the top ten hold around 2.5%. The chain couples TRBV19 to TRBJ2-4; D remains unclear. Sequenced material: PBMCs. This sequence was found in a male donor in good health and CMV-seronegative. CDR3: CASRPQAKNIQYF. CDR3 bases: TGTGCCAGTAGACCCCAGGCCAAAAACATTCAGTACTTC.